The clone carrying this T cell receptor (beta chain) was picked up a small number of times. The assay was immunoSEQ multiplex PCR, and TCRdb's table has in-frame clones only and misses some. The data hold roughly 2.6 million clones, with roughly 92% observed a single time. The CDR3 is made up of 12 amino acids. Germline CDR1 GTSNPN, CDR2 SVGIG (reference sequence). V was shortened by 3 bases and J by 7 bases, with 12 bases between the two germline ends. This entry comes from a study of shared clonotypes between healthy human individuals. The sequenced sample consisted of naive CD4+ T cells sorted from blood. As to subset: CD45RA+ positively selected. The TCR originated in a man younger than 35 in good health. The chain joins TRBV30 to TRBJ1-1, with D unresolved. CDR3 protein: CAWSPRPGEAFF. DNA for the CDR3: TGTGCCTGGAGCCCCCGACCAGGTGAAGCTTTCTTT.